The rows below give T cell receptor beta chains drawn from one sample of a study of cytomegalovirus exposure and HLA in healthy donors. TCRdb's table, derived via immunoSEQ multiplex PCR, lists solely in-frame clones and lacks some. The sample yields 70,000 to 90,000 clones, approximately 70% seen once. Source material: PBMCs. These receptors were taken from a man aged 40-49 years in good health and CMV-seropositive. Each CDR3 is given without its conserved first and last residue. Rows give clone size only sometimes, using once, few, many, or a class for an expanded clone.

>TRBV7-2|TRBJ1-6|few
ASSVGGYNSPLH
>TRBV5-1|TRBJ2-1|-
ASSLSQGGEQF
>TRBV29-1|TRBJ2-7|-
SVESESNSYEQY
>TRBV7-9|TRBJ1-4|-
ASSSRQTELF
>TRBV6-4|TRBJ2-1|-
ASSDSLAGGQF
>TRBV29-1|-|few
STGQGYEQY
>TRBV6-5|TRBJ2-7|-
ASSGSGVSYEQY
>TRBV15|TRBJ2-5|-
ATSRDGQSGGETQY
>TRBV7-2|TRBJ1-2|-
ASSFRQNYGYT
>TRBV5-1|TRBJ1-1|-
ASRGGTSEAF
>TRBV20-1|TRBJ2-7|few
SAHDSYEQY
>TRBV29-1|TRBJ1-4|few
SATAAGGGEKLF
>TRBV6-5|TRBJ1-6|-
ASSYSRTANSPLH
>TRBV27|TRBJ1-2|-
ASKLDSAAPGGYT
>TRBV28|TRBJ2-5|-
ASSLLSDWETQY
>TRBV6-6|TRBJ1-2|-
ASRDPTGFSYT
>TRBV7-9|TRBJ1-5|-
ASTQGTGERGQPQH
>TRBV10-1|TRBJ2-7|-
ASSERKGREDPYEQY
>TRBV27|TRBJ2-1|-
ASSSTGPEQF
>TRBV2|TRBJ1-4|-
ASSETGQGLSNEKLF
>TRBV6-6|TRBJ2-3|-
ASNSERGGGGKQY
>TRBV19|TRBJ1-1|once
ASNRVGTEAF
>TRBV7-7|TRBJ2-7|medium-sized
ASSLSQGYEQY
>TRBV4-1|TRBJ2-1|few
ASSQEFSGDSNEQF
>TRBV7-6|TRBJ1-1|-
ASSLDSLRGTEAF
>TRBV4-1|-|few
ASSVRTGDEQY
>TRBV6-5|TRBJ2-7|-
ASSYLYEQY
>TRBV2|TRBJ2-2|-
ASTLAGDTGELF
>TRBV5-5|TRBJ2-7|-
ASSLVSGSYEQY
>TRBV7-2|TRBJ2-7|-
ASSQGQGLYEQY
>TRBV5-8|TRBJ1-6|-
ASSSLRPLH
>TRBV6-5|TRBJ2-5|-
ASSKTGEETQY
>TRBV4-2|TRBJ1-6|-
ASSQENTGYDNSPLH
>TRBV29-1|TRBJ2-5|-
SVASAEETQY
>TRBV10-3|TRBJ1-6|-
AISVGVDNSPLH
>TRBV27|TRBJ2-5|-
ASTSGRSLETQY
>TRBV19|TRBJ1-5|-
ASSGPQGLSNQPQH
>TRBV15|TRBJ2-2|-
ATSREARDTGELF
>TRBV7-9|TRBJ1-2|-
ASSLGGGEGYT
>TRBV29-1|TRBJ2-6|-
SVYSPGANVLT
>TRBV13|TRBJ1-1|once
ASSSDRGTAF
>TRBV30|TRBJ1-5|-
AWRGPKGQPQH
>TRBV19|TRBJ2-1|-
ASRRTSWSLDEQF
>TRBV4-3|TRBJ2-1|-
ASSRLAVYNEQF
>TRBV2|TRBJ1-3|-
ASSETAGNTIY
>TRBV18|TRBJ1-2|-
ASSPDKTQGGYT
>TRBV30|TRBJ1-1|-
AWGQGFSTEAF
>TRBV5-4|TRBJ2-1|-
ASSGGTDEQF
>TRBV7-6|TRBJ2-7|-
ASSLGGTGAYEQY
>TRBV4-2|TRBJ1-2|-
ASSQAGDGYT
>TRBV2|TRBJ2-5|few
ASSQPRDRISQETQY
>TRBV5-4|TRBJ2-4|-
ASSFGLADIQY
>TRBV28|TRBJ2-3|-
ASTGLAGATDTQY